The rows below give T cell receptor beta chains drawn from one sample of a study of cytomegalovirus exposure and HLA in healthy donors. The repertoire was sequenced with immunoSEQ multiplex PCR; TCRdb's copy has only in-frame clones and lacks some. The sample shows fewer than 65,000 clones, roughly two thirds of them seen only once. Sequenced input: PBMCs. All receptors come from a man over 45 in good health and CMV-seronegative. CDR3s include the opening cysteine and the closing phenylalanine or tryptophan. D genes are given only for firm matches. Where a row states a size, it is once, few, many or the class of an expanded clone; other rows omit it.

V	J	size	length	D	CDR3	DNA
TRBV19	TRBJ2-7	-	15	TRBD1	CASSIERDRPYEQYF	TGTGCCAGTAGTATAGAGCGGGACAGGCCCTACGAGCAGTACTTC
TRBV19	TRBJ2-2	once	14	-	CASSVTGYTGELFF	TGTGCCAGTAGTGTTACAGGTTACACCGGGGAGCTGTTTTTT
TRBV6-1	TRBJ1-2	-	12	-	CASSETDYGYTF	TGTGCCAGCAGTGAGACAGACTATGGCTACACCTTC
TRBV30	TRBJ1-6	-	14	-	CAWNGGTGNSPLHF	TGTGCCTGGAACGGGGGAACGGGGAATTCACCCCTCCACTTT
TRBV11-3	TRBJ2-3	-	16	-	CASSSGDRSPTDTQYF	TGTGCCAGCAGTTCCGGAGACAGGTCCCCCACAGATACGCAGTATTTT
TRBV10-2	TRBJ2-7	-	11	TRBD1	CASSGGSEQYF	TGCGCCAGTTCAGGGGGCAGCGAGCAGTACTTC
TRBV2	TRBJ2-5	-	14	TRBD1	CASSGRDSQETQYF	TGTGCCAGCAGTGGTCGGGACAGCCAAGAGACCCAGTACTTC
TRBV5-4	TRBJ1-5	-	14	-	CASSLQGVNQPQHF	TGTGCCAGCAGCTTACAGGGTGTTAATCAGCCCCAGCATTTT
TRBV7-9	TRBJ2-7	-	17	TRBD1	CASSVLGTGGRDHEQYF	TGTGCCAGCAGCGTCCTAGGGACAGGGGGCAGAGACCACGAGCAGTACTTC
TRBV5-1	TRBJ1-1	-	15	-	CASSPRQELNTEAFF	TGCGCCAGCAGCCCTCGACAGGAATTGAACACTGAAGCTTTCTTT
TRBV10-3	TRBJ2-1	-	16	TRBD2	CAIQTSGGPLSHEQFF	TGTGCCATCCAGACTAGCGGGGGCCCCCTGAGTCATGAGCAGTTCTTC
TRBV29-1	TRBJ1-2	once	12	-	CSVDRVNYGYTF	TGCAGCGTTGACAGGGTAAACTATGGCTACACCTTC
TRBV7-9	TRBJ2-3	-	17	TRBD2	CASSLDLAGGPTDTQYF	TGTGCCAGCAGCTTAGACTTAGCGGGGGGCCCAACAGATACGCAGTATTTT
TRBV9	TRBJ2-5	-	16	TRBD1	CASSIQTGIPQETQYF	TGTGCCAGCAGCATACAGACAGGGATTCCCCAAGAGACCCAGTACTTC
TRBV19	TRBJ1-5	-	14	TRBD1	CASSTTGVVQPQHF	TGTGCCAGTAGTACGACAGGGGTTGTTCAGCCCCAGCATTTT
TRBV11-2	TRBJ2-2	-	15	TRBD2	CASTRLAGGSGELFF	TGTGCCAGCACCCGACTAGCGGGGGGTTCCGGGGAGCTGTTTTTT
TRBV5-6	TRBJ1-1	-	15	-	CASSLSPMAGTEAFF	TGTGCCAGCAGCTTGAGCCCCATGGCGGGCACTGAAGCTTTCTTT
TRBV6-4	TRBJ2-3	-	15	TRBD2	CASSEAGGATDTQYF	TGTGCCAGCAGTGAAGCGGGGGGGGCTACAGATACGCAGTATTTT
TRBV5-1	TRBJ1-2	-	15	TRBD1	CASSPEVQGDYGYTF	TGCGCCAGCAGCCCCGAGGTCCAGGGGGACTATGGCTACACCTTC
TRBV9	TRBJ2-2	-	14	-	CASSVSPRTGELFF	TGTGCCAGCAGCGTATCCCCGAGGACCGGGGAGCTGTTTTTT
TRBV19	TRBJ1-1	few	15	-	CASSITPQENTEAFF	TGTGCCAGTAGTATTACCCCACAGGAGAACACTGAAGCTTTCTTT
TRBV2	TRBJ2-5	-	13	-	CARSRGGGETQYF	TGTGCCAGAAGCAGGGGCGGTGGGGAGACCCAGTACTTC
TRBV27	TRBJ1-1	few	15	TRBD1	CASSWTGGTYTEAFF	TGTGCCAGCAGTTGGACAGGGGGGACCTACACTGAAGCTTTCTTT
TRBV15	TRBJ2-7	-	17	-	CATSRDRTGSWKYEQYF	TGTGCCACCAGCAGAGATCGTACAGGCTCCTGGAAATACGAGCAGTACTTC
TRBV7-9	TRBJ2-7	-	11	-	CASSLTYEQYF	TGTGCCAGCAGCCTTACCTACGAGCAGTACTTC
TRBV19	TRBJ2-1	-	14	-	CANGGDFTYNEQFF	TGTGCCAACGGAGGGGATTTCACCTACAATGAGCAGTTCTTC
TRBV7-7	TRBJ2-5	-	14	-	CASSPFEGGETQYF	TGTGCTAGCAGCCCGTTCGAGGGTGGGGAGACCCAGTACTTC
TRBV18	TRBJ1-6	once	17	TRBD1	CASSPLVGTGYNSPLHF	TGTGCCAGCTCACCATTGGTCGGGACAGGCTATAATTCACCCCTCCACTTT
TRBV19	TRBJ1-5	-	15	TRBD1	CASSNWDRSYQPQHF	TGTGCCAGTAGTAACTGGGACAGGTCCTATCAGCCCCAGCATTTT
TRBV14	TRBJ1-2	-	15	-	CASSRTGRPNYGYTF	TGTGCCAGCAGCCGAACAGGTCGACCTAACTATGGCTACACCTTC
TRBV13	TRBJ2-7	few	14	TRBD2	CASRKLAGSYEQYF	TGTGCCAGCAGAAAACTAGCGGGCTCCTACGAGCAGTACTTC
TRBV30	TRBJ1-3	-	15	TRBD1	CAWSATGVGGNTIYF	TGTGCCTGGAGCGCCACAGGGGTAGGTGGAAACACCATATATTTT
TRBV19	TRBJ2-3	-	13	TRBD2	CASNSLAGHTQYF	TGTGCCAGTAATTCCCTAGCGGGTCATACGCAGTATTTT
TRBV9	TRBJ2-3	-	16	TRBD2	CASSDASGGAKDTQYF	TGTGCCAGCAGCGATGCTAGCGGGGGGGCGAAGGATACGCAGTATTTT
TRBV27	TRBJ2-4	-	14	-	CASSSYSRGGVQYF	TGTGCCAGCAGTTCGTACTCGAGGGGAGGAGTTCAGTACTTC
TRBV27	TRBJ2-3	-	15	TRBD2	CASSYLSGGGDTQYF	TGTGCCAGCAGTTACTTGTCGGGGGGGGGAGATACGCAGTATTTT
TRBV25-1	TRBJ1-2	-	12	TRBD1	CASRSGQGASTF	TGTGCCAGCAGATCGGGACAGGGGGCATCCACCTTC
TRBV25-1	TRBJ2-1	-	15	-	CASSGRGLLYNEQFF	TGTGCCAGCAGTGGCAGGGGACTACTGTACAATGAGCAGTTCTTC
TRBV7-3	TRBJ1-1	-	13	-	CASSSIVGAEAFF	TGTGCCAGCAGCTCAATCGTCGGGGCTGAAGCTTTCTTT
TRBV6-5	TRBJ1-3	few	16	-	CASSYSRPTSGNTIYF	TGTGCCAGCAGTTACTCGCGCCCTACCTCTGGAAACACCATATATTTT
TRBV2	TRBJ2-7	-	10	-	CATRENEQYF	TGTGCCACCCGGGAGAACGAGCAGTACTTC
TRBV5-1	TRBJ2-5	-	14	TRBD2	CASSLKGRGETQYF	TGCGCCAGCAGCCTCAAGGGGCGGGGGGAGACCCAGTACTTC
TRBV11-3	TRBJ1-1	-	11	TRBD1	CASGTEAQAFF	TGTGCCAGCGGGACAGAGGCTCAAGCTTTCTTT
TRBV18	TRBJ2-2	-	13	TRBD1	CASSGQGTGELFF	TGTGCCAGCTCAGGACAGGGGACCGGGGAGCTGTTTTTT
TRBV4-1	TRBJ2-6	-	16	-	CASSPYLVSGANVLTF	TGCGCCAGCAGCCCCTATCTCGTCTCTGGGGCCAACGTCCTGACTTTC
TRBV2	TRBJ1-2	-	16	-	CASSGGGGVVDYGYTF	TGTGCCAGCAGTGGCGGGGGAGGGGTTGTTGACTATGGCTACACCTTC
TRBV4-2	TRBJ1-2	-	15	-	CASSPRQGFDYGYTF	TGTGCCAGCAGCCCCCGGCAGGGGTTCGACTATGGCTACACCTTC
TRBV6-5	TRBJ2-1	few	13	-	CASTQGFYNEQFF	TGTGCCAGCACCCAGGGGTTCTACAATGAGCAGTTCTTC
TRBV2	TRBJ2-1	-	15	TRBD2	CASRRAGGPRNEQFF	TGTGCCAGCAGGAGAGCGGGGGGGCCAAGGAATGAGCAGTTCTTC
TRBV4-1	TRBJ2-1	-	17	-	CASSRGGVAALGNEQFF	TGCGCCAGCAGCCGAGGGGGGGTAGCGGCCCTCGGGAATGAGCAGTTCTTC
TRBV30	TRBJ2-2	-	14	TRBD2	CAWSVLRGAGELFF	TGTGCCTGGAGTGTACTTCGGGGGGCCGGGGAGCTGTTTTTT
TRBV2	TRBJ2-1	-	15	TRBD2	CASGEGTSGDNEQFF	TGTGCCAGCGGCGAGGGGACTAGCGGGGACAATGAGCAGTTCTTC